What follows describes a single TCR beta chain. Its antigen is as yet unknown. The data originate from a study of cytomegalovirus exposure and HLA in healthy donors. Between the trimmed V and J ends, which lost 5 bases and 4 bases, there was a span of 19 bases. CDR3 size: 16 residues. CDR1 ENHRY and CDR2 SYGVKD come from the germline V gene. Using immunoSEQ multiplex PCR, the repertoire was profiled, and TCRdb retains in-frame clones only, with some absent. Of some 60,000 clones listed, approximately 96% are singletons. Overall study findings and caveats: The study designated over 150 TCR beta chains cytomegalovirus-associated.

J is TRBJ2-3 and V is TRBV10-3, with a weak D call TRBD2 (5 bases). The sample was PBMCs. This receptor was identified in a man in his late teens or twenties in good health and CMV-seronegative. Here the CDR3 reads CAISSFSPSIPDTQYF. DNA of the CDR3: TGTGCCATCAGTAGCTTCAGCCCTAGCATTCCAGATACGCAGTATTTT.